The clone carrying this TCR beta chain was found once. The authors prepared the TCRbeta library with unique molecular identifiers. Using its own MiXCR run on the PCR reads, TCRdb lists one record per CDR3 protein. Altogether about 610,000 distinct CDR3 sequences are present, 10% to 13% being singletons, with the ten largest covering 3.5% to 5%. Germline CDR1 and CDR2: KGHSH and LQKENI. The CDR3 is 15 residues long. Trimming removed 1 base from V and 4 bases from J, with 11 bases in between. The data belong to a study of T-cell reconstitution after alpha-beta-depleted transplantation in children. The source was PBMCs from the stem cell graft donor, collected from the stem cell graft. This chain joins TRBV18 and TRBJ1-5; tentatively, D is TRBD1 (5 bases). This receptor was obtained from a human donor who donated a stem cell graft to a child with acute myeloid leukemia. CDR3 protein: CASSPRAGPNQPQHF. The CDR3 DNA is TGTGCCAGCTCACCACGAGCAGGGCCGAATCAGCCCCAGCATTTT.